The 29 T cell receptor beta chains presented below share a single source sample, sequenced in a study of spatial heterogeneity in lung cancer. Time point of the sample: blood at routine non-recurrence follow-up after resection. TCRdb ran MiXCR on the 5' RACE reads and lists one entry per CDR3 protein. Of 30,000 to 40,000 distinct CDR3 sequences in the sample, under 9% were seen once. Here the sequenced sample was PBMCs, taken at follow-up. These receptors all stem from a male donor with early-stage non-small cell lung cancer.

The sample holds many counts of this clonotype. V is TRBV10-2 and J is TRBJ1-2, with D possibly TRBD1 on 5 matching bases. V lost 3 bases to trimming and J lost 12 bases, with 11 bases between them. The CDR3 is made up of 11 amino acids. The germline CDR1 and CDR2 sequences are WSHSY and SAAADI. CDR3 loop: CASSELGTNTF. CDR3 nucleotides: TGCGCCAGCAGTGAATTAGGGACCAACACCTTC.

This clonotype was recorded at least ten times. The rearrangement uses TRBV15 and TRBJ1-5, with D unclear. Trimming took 5 bases from V and 7 from J, leaving 12 bases between them. CDR3 size: 13 residues. CDR1 and CDR2 (germline): LNHNV, YYDKDF (reference sequence). Written as DNA, the CDR3 is TGTGCCACCAGCCCGGACTTCTGGCAGCCCCAGCATTTT. This codes for CATSPDFWQPQHF.

This clonotype was observed many times. This rearrangement joins TRBV3-1 to TRBJ1-2, with 10 bases matching TRBD1. The trim removed 4 bases at V and 1 base at J, leaving 12 bases unmatched. Per the germline V gene, CDR1 is LGHDT and CDR2 is YNNKEL (reference sequence). The CDR3 totals 18 residues. The CDR3 is CASSLRPGTGAVNYGYTF. The DNA of the CDR3 is TGTGCCAGCAGCCTTCGTCCCGGGACAGGGGCAGTTAACTATGGCTACACCTTC.

The table lists this clonotype with many counts. This chain connects TRBV7-2 to TRBJ1-3; D gene unclear. V lost 5 bases to trimming and J lost 2 bases, with 16 bases between them. CDR3 length: 16 amino acids. Looked up from germline, CDR1 is SGHTA and CDR2 is FQGNSA. The CDR3 loop is CASSPSELGPGNTIYF. The CDR3 bases are TGTGCCAGCAGCCCCAGTGAGTTAGGGCCTGGAAACACCATATATTTT.

This clonotype was found many times. The rearrangement links TRBV6-6 to TRBJ2-5; unclear D gene. This CDR3 is 12 amino acids long. The ends were cut back, 11 bases at V and 4 bases at J, with 14 bases in the middle. Per germline, CDR1 MNHNY and CDR2 SVGAGI (reference sequence). This CDR3 is CASGPILETQYF. CDR3 in DNA: TGTGCCTCAGGACCGATACTAGAGACCCAGTACTTC.

Many counts were recorded for this clonotype. The chain uses TRBV29-1 and TRBJ2-3; D is unresolved. The CDR3 runs 14 residues. Looked up from germline, CDR1 is SQVTM and CDR2 is ANQGSEA. The V end was cut by 3 bases, the J end by 2 bases, with 12 bases between. The DNA for the CDR3 is TGCAGCGTTGAGGGTACGGGCCTCACAGATACGCAGTATTTT. This translates into CSVEGTGLTDTQYF.

This clonotype was detected many times. The J gene is TRBJ2-1, the V gene TRBV7-9, with D uncertain. Per germline, CDR1 SEHNR and CDR2 FQNEAQ (reference sequence). This CDR3 has 13 amino acids. Trimming stripped 3 bases from V and 5 bases from J, with 8 bases between. The CDR3 sequence: CASSFSGHNEQFF. The DNA of the CDR3 is TGTGCCAGCAGCTTCTCGGGCCACAATGAGCAGTTCTTC.

This clonotype was counted a few times. The J gene is TRBJ2-3, the V gene TRBV2; TRBD2 aligns across 10 bases. This CDR3 comprises 17 residues. V shed 2 bases, J shed 2 bases, and the junction held 7 bases outside the gene matches. Germline CDR1 is SNHLY and CDR2 is FYNNEI. CDR3 protein: CASSEWELAGTTDTQYF. CDR3 in DNA: TGTGCCAGCAGTGAATGGGAACTAGCGGGAACCACAGATACGCAGTATTTT.

This clonotype turned up a few times. The chain employs TRBV6-6 and TRBJ2-2, with TRBD1 matching over 10 bases. The junction had 7 bases not matched to a gene; V was cut back by 10 bases and J by 5 bases. CDR3 length equals 14 residues. Germline V gene lookup returns CDR1 MNHNY and CDR2 SVGAGI (reference sequence). CDR3: CAILPGQGTGELFF. CDR3 bases: TGTGCCATCCTCCCGGGACAGGGGACCGGGGAGCTGTTTTTT.

Regarding this clonotype: Being one base from a much bigger clone, this may be a read error. The rearrangement joins TRBV3-1 to TRBJ1-6; tentatively, D is TRBD1 (5 bases). The length of the CDR3 is 13 residues. Germline assignment: CDR1 LGHDT and CDR2 YNNKEL (reference sequence). The CDR3 bases are TGTGCCAGCAGCCAGCAGGGAGGCTCACTCCTCCACTTT. Protein: CASSQQGGSLLHF.

Remarks on this clonotype: This clone may be a read error of a much larger clone one base away. The rearrangement joins TRBV12-3 or TRBV12-4 to TRBJ2-1; perhaps TRBD1 as D (5 bases). The CDR3 loop spans 15 amino acids. V lost 4 bases and J lost 0, with 10 bases in between. This CDR3 is CASSSGHLSYNEQFF. The CDR3 region has the DNA TGTGCCAGCAGTTCAGGGCACCTCTCCTACAATGAGCAGTTCTTC.

At least ten counts were recorded for this clonotype. This sequence joins TRBV20-1 and TRBJ2-3; D not resolved. The CDR3 spans 13 residues. The germline V gene has CDR1 DFQATT and CDR2 SNEGSKA (reference sequence). Trimming removed 6 bases at V and 0 bases at J, with 10 bases between. This chain's CDR3 is CSAYVSSTDTQYF. For the CDR3, the DNA is TGCAGTGCGTACGTCTCCAGCACAGATACGCAGTATTTT.

By share of the sample, this clonotype is medium-sized. V is TRBV6-5 and J is TRBJ2-3; no clear D. This CDR3 is built from 17 residues. The V gene's germline CDR1 is MNHEY and CDR2 SVGAGI. Trimming removed 2 bases from V and 1 base from J, with 16 bases in between. CDR3 amino acids: CASSYKGPLFGTDTQYF. In DNA form, the CDR3 reads TGTGCCAGCAGTTACAAAGGACCGCTCTTCGGCACAGATACGCAGTATTTT.

This clonotype was recorded many times. The rearrangement links TRBV2 to TRBJ2-1; 9 positions agree with TRBD2. Germline V gives CDR1 SNHLY, CDR2 FYNNEI. The CDR3 has 14 amino acids. V shed 8 bases, J shed 7 bases, and the junction held 9 bases outside the gene matches. The CDR3 sequence: CASQGGGAVNEQFF. The CDR3 coding sequence is TGTGCCAGCCAAGGCGGGGGGGCAGTAAATGAGCAGTTCTTC.

By share, this clonotype ranks as medium-sized. The V and J genes are TRBV7-9 and TRBJ2-1; no firm D call. The CDR3 has 14 amino acids. Between the trimmed V and J ends, which lost 2 bases and 9 bases, there was a span of 14 bases. From germline, CDR1 is SEHNR and CDR2 FQNEAQ (reference sequence). For the CDR3, the DNA is TGTGCCAGCAGCTTACTAAGGCAAAAGAGTGAGCAGTTCTTC. Translation: CASSLLRQKSEQFF.

The sample holds many counts of this clonotype. The chain links TRBV5-5 to TRBJ2-1, with D possibly being TRBD1 or TRBD2 (5 bases each). The germline V and J ends were trimmed by 1 base and 4 bases, with 12 bases remaining between them. Germline CDR1 reads SGHKS; CDR2 reads YYEKEE (reference sequence). This CDR3 has 15 amino acids. CDR3 sequence: CASSLSDGAYNEQFF. CDR3 DNA sequence: TGTGCCAGCAGCTTGTCGGACGGGGCTTACAATGAGCAGTTCTTC. The full variable domain, in which reference TRBV5-5 and TRBJ2-1 provide the parts outside the CDR3, is DAGVTQSPTHLIKTRGQQVTLRCSPISGHKSVSWYQQVLGQGPQFIFQYYEKEERGRGNFPDRFSARQFPNYSSELNVNALLLGDSALYLCASSLSDGAYNEQFFGPGTRLTVL.

This clonotype appeared many times. The chain couples TRBV5-1 to TRBJ2-3; D call uncertain. The CDR3 loop spans 15 amino acids. Germline V gives CDR1 SGHRS, CDR2 YFSETQ. V gave up 0 bases and J gave up 3 bases, with 11 bases separating them. CDR3 sequence reads: CASSLVFQETDTQYF. CDR3 sequence (DNA): TGCGCCAGCAGCTTGGTCTTCCAGGAGACAGATACGCAGTATTTT.

In its sample, this clonotype was seen many times. The chain uses TRBV20-1 and TRBJ1-1; D might be TRBD1 (6 bases). V lost 7 bases, J lost 2 bases, and 41 bases lay in between. Germline CDR1 and CDR2: DFQATT and SNEGSKA (reference sequence). The CDR3 sequence is 22 residues long. The CDR3 DNA is TGCAGTGGGTACGGCCCCTTAGCCTCGCTCGATCAACCTCAGGGGTTCAACACTGAAGCTTTCTTT. This codes for CSGYGPLASLDQPQGFNTEAFF.

The sample holds many counts of this clonotype. The chain uses TRBV6-1 and TRBJ2-5; D perhaps matches TRBD1 (7 bases). V gave up 2 bases and J gave up 5 bases, with 15 bases separating them. CDR1 MNHNS and CDR2 SASEGT come from the germline V gene. The CDR3 length is 15 residues. The CDR3 here is CASSEFRGAVETQYF. The DNA for the CDR3 is TGTGCCAGCAGTGAATTCAGGGGGGCCGTGGAGACCCAGTACTTC.

This clonotype occurred many times. At one of its ends the junction is not consistent with the germline gene, which may arise from a read error. The chain recombines TRBV19 with TRBJ2-1; D is perhaps TRBD2 (6 bases). The CDR3 is 13 residues long. CDR1 and CDR2 (germline): LNHDA, SQIVND (reference sequence). This chain's CDR3 is CASSTRDSSERFF. DNA for the CDR3: TGTGCCAGTAGTACCCGGGACTCCTCAGAGCGGTTCTTC.

The sample holds many counts of this clonotype. V is TRBV7-3 and J is TRBJ1-2; D perhaps matches TRBD1 (5 bases). V was shortened by 5 bases and J by 2 bases, with 9 bases between the two germline ends. CDR3 length: 13 residues. In germline, CDR1 is SGHTA, CDR2 FQGTGA. For the CDR3, the DNA is TGTGCCAGCAGCCGGGACGGGAACTATGGCTACACCTTC. It encodes CASSRDGNYGYTF.

In its sample, this clonotype was seen many times. The gene calls are TRBV18 and TRBJ2-3; 12 nucleotides match TRBD2. From germline, CDR1 is KGHSH and CDR2 LQKENI. This CDR3 comprises 16 residues. After removal of 3 bases from V and 2 bases from J, the junction contained 3 bases not matched to a gene. CDR3 nucleotides: TGTGCCAGCTCACCGGGACTAGCGGGCCCCACAGATACGCAGTATTTT. This translates into CASSPGLAGPTDTQYF.

Ten or more counts support this clonotype. The J gene is TRBJ1-4, the V gene TRBV5-1, with D uncertain. Germline-derived CDR1 and CDR2 are SGHRS and YFSETQ. This CDR3 region has 14 residues. The V and J ends lost 3 bases and 6 bases respectively, with 12 bases between them. CDR3 loop: CASSSGSADEKLFF. The CDR3 coding sequence is TGCGCCAGCAGCTCGGGATCCGCGGATGAAAAACTGTTTTTT.

This clonotype was detected many times. V gene TRBV7-9 combines with J gene TRBJ1-4, with TRBD1 matching over 10 bases. The V and J ends lost 5 bases and 8 bases, in that order; junction bases with no gene match: 11. The CDR3 runs to 16 residues. The germline CDR1 and CDR2 sequences are SEHNR and FQNEAQ (reference sequence). CDR3 bases: TGTGCCAGCAGCCTCACTCGACAGGGGGCGCAAGAAAAACTGTTTTTT. It yields the protein CASSLTRQGAQEKLFF.

Many counts were recorded for this clonotype. The genes are TRBV27 and TRBJ1-5; the match to TRBD1 covers 8 bases. The CDR3 is 14 amino acids. V was pared by 5 bases and J by 4 bases, with 4 bases of the junction left unmatched. CDR1 MNHEY and CDR2 SMNVEV come from the germline V gene (reference sequence). The CDR3 is CASSARQGNQPQHF. CDR3 DNA sequence: TGTGCCAGCAGTGCCCGACAGGGGAATCAGCCCCAGCATTTT.

The rearrangement links TRBV12-3 or TRBV12-4 to TRBJ1-4; the D is unclear. The CDR3 loop spans 15 amino acids. Trimming removed 6 bases from V and 2 bases from J, with 13 bases in between. CDR3 in amino acids: CASRSVGSTNEKLFF. In nucleotides, the CDR3 is TGTGCCAGCAGGTCCGTCGGGTCGACTAATGAAAAACTGTTTTTT.

The chain is built from TRBV10-3 and TRBJ2-7; maybe TRBD2 (6 bases). The CDR3 loop spans 15 amino acids. Per germline, CDR1 ENHRY and CDR2 SYGVKD. V lost 0 bases and J 6 bases, leaving 15 bases between the germline ends. The chain's CDR3 is CAISESGTFYPEQYF. The DNA of the CDR3 is TGTGCCATCAGTGAGTCCGGGACTTTCTACCCCGAGCAGTACTTC.

This clonotype has ten or more counts. The V gene is TRBV29-1, the J gene TRBJ1-1; D call uncertain. V was shortened by 4 bases and J by 7 bases, with 7 bases between the two germline ends. CDR1 is SQVTM, CDR2 ANQGSEA, per germline. The length of the CDR3 is 10 residues. Here the CDR3 reads CSVVSFEAFF. For the CDR3, the DNA is TGCAGCGTTGTCTCTTTTGAAGCTTTCTTT.

The V and J genes are TRBV6-5 and TRBJ2-3; no definite D call. V was shortened by 2 bases and J by 5 bases, with 11 bases between the two germline ends. The CDR3 extends over 14 amino acids. The germline V gene has CDR1 MNHEY and CDR2 SVGAGI. The DNA of the CDR3 is TGTGCCAGCAGTTACCAACTCGAAAGAGATACGCAGTATTTT. This gives the protein CASSYQLERDTQYF.